This is a list of T cell receptor beta chains from one sample in a study of T cell responses to AZD1222 COVID-19 vaccine. Profiling relied on immunoSEQ multiplex PCR, and the TCRdb table lists in-frame clones only, not all of them. The sample lists 150,000 to 200,000 clones, roughly nine tenths occurring once. Here the sequenced sample was peripheral blood, taken 28 days after the second dose of the MenACWY control vaccine. These receptor sequences come from an adult who received the MenACWY meningococcal vaccine as a control. Both conserved end residues are part of each CDR3. A D gene is named only where the DNA matches it firmly. Some rows mark clone size as missing; the rest say once, few, many or name a class of expanded clone.

j_call	d_call	v_call	clone_size	cdr3_nt	cdr3_aa
TRBJ2-1	.	TRBV7-9	.	TGTGCCAGCAGCTCTCGGACAGGGAGGGATGAGCAGTTCTTC	CASSSRTGRDEQFF
TRBJ1-2	.	TRBV1	.	TGCACCAGCAGCCAAGAGGGGGCTTCCTATGGCTACACCTTC	CTSSQEGASYGYTF
TRBJ2-1	TRBD2	TRBV20-1	few	TGCAGTGCTAGTGAGGGTAGCGGGATTAATGAGCAGTTCTTC	CSASEGSGINEQFF
TRBJ2-3	TRBD2	TRBV2	.	TGTGCCAGCAGTGGGACTAGCGGGAGGGCCTCTACGCAGTATTTT	CASSGTSGRASTQYF
TRBJ1-2	.	TRBV18	.	TGTGCCAGCTCACCTACCGGGACAACTTTTAACTATGGCTACACCTTC	CASSPTGTTFNYGYTF
TRBJ1-2	TRBD1	TRBV4-1	.	TGCGCCAGCAGCCAAGACCCCGGCCTACAGGGGGCCGGTAACTATGGCTACACCTTC	CASSQDPGLQGAGNYGYTF
TRBJ1-4	.	TRBV27	.	TGTGCCAGCAGTTCCTGGGCGAACGAAAAACTGTTTTTT	CASSSWANEKLFF
TRBJ2-7	.	TRBV19	.	TGTGCCAGTAGTGTGACAGTCACAGCCTCCTACGAGCAGTACTTC	CASSVTVTASYEQYF
TRBJ2-1	TRBD1	TRBV3-1/TRBV3-2	once	TGTGCCAGCAGCCCAGGACAGGGGTTAAATGAGCAGTTCTTC	CASSPGQGLNEQFF
TRBJ1-1	.	TRBV9	once	TGTGCCAGCAGCGTAGCCCAGGCCATGAACACTGAAGCTTTCTTT	CASSVAQAMNTEAFF
TRBJ1-1	.	TRBV29-1	.	TGCAGCGCCCAGGACACTGAAGCTTTCTTT	CSAQDTEAFF
TRBJ2-3	.	TRBV27	.	TGTGCCAGCAGTGACCCCCTCCGGGACAACACAGATACGCAGTATTTT	CASSDPLRDNTDTQYF
TRBJ1-6	.	TRBV2	.	TGTGCCAGCAGGGCTAGCTCCTATAATTCACCCCTCCACTTT	CASRASSYNSPLHF
TRBJ2-4	.	TRBV5-8	.	TGTGCCAGCAGCTTGGAGCGCACCCTAGCCAAAAACATTCAGTACTTC	CASSLERTLAKNIQYF
TRBJ1-4	.	TRBV5-6	.	TGTGCCAGCAGCTTCGGACAGCCTAATGAAAAACTGTTTTTT	CASSFGQPNEKLFF
TRBJ1-5	.	TRBV28	.	TGTGCCAGCAGTTACCCGGACAGCCATCAGCCCCAGCATTTT	CASSYPDSHQPQHF
TRBJ1-1	.	TRBV18	.	TGTGCCAGCTCACCACCGACCGGGGGGGCCCGTCCGGCTTTCTTT	CASSPPTGGARPAFF
TRBJ2-1	TRBD1	TRBV4-2	.	TGTGCCAGCAGCCAAGAAGGGGGCCGTTTCGAGCAGTTCTTC	CASSQEGGRFEQFF
TRBJ2-2	.	TRBV7-3	few	TGTGCCAGCAGCTCCCCCTCGATCCGGGGACCGAGCACCGGGGAGCTGTTTTTT	CASSSPSIRGPSTGELFF
TRBJ1-3	.	TRBV28	.	TGTGCCAGCACCATGGATCTCCTGGGGGGTAACTCTGGAAACACCATATATTTT	CASTMDLLGGNSGNTIYF
TRBJ2-7	TRBD1	TRBV5-1	.	TGCGCCAGCAGCTGGGACAGATACTACGAGCAGTACTTC	CASSWDRYYEQYF
TRBJ1-1	.	TRBV9	.	TGTGCCAGCAGCCTCACGGGGCGGGCTGGAAACACTGAAGCTTTCTTT	CASSLTGRAGNTEAFF
TRBJ1-3	.	TRBV30	.	TGTGCCTGGAGTGTCCCCAACCTGGGAGGAAACACCATATATTTT	CAWSVPNLGGNTIYF
TRBJ1-5	.	TRBV19	.	TGTGCCAGTAGTATTAATCAGGGTGTTAATCAGCCCCAGCATTTT	CASSINQGVNQPQHF
TRBJ2-1	.	TRBV7-9	once	TGTGCCAGCACCGCTGCCAGGACGGGAGATGAGCAGTTCTTC	CASTAARTGDEQFF
TRBJ2-7	TRBD2	TRBV7-3	once	TGTGCCAGCAGCCTAGCGGGACGGGCCCACGAGCAGTACTTC	CASSLAGRAHEQYF
TRBJ2-1	TRBD2	TRBV30	.	TGTGCCTGGAGTGACGGGACTAGGGAGTTCTTC	CAWSDGTREFF
TRBJ1-1	.	TRBV5-1	.	TGCGCCAGCAGCTTTCAGGCAGCCATGAACACTGAAGCTTTCTTT	CASSFQAAMNTEAFF
TRBJ2-7	TRBD2	TRBV18	.	TGTGCCAGCTCACCACCGACTAGCGGGAGCTACGAGCAGTACTTC	CASSPPTSGSYEQYF
TRBJ1-2	.	TRBV10-3	once	TGTGCCATCAGTCCCCTCTGGGGGACCCCTGACTATGGCTACACCTTC	CAISPLWGTPDYGYTF
TRBJ1-2	.	TRBV5-1	.	TGCGCCAGCAGCTTGGACATCGGTCGCTATGGCTACACCTTC	CASSLDIGRYGYTF
TRBJ1-3	.	TRBV7-2	.	TGTGCCAGCAGCGCTCAGGGATTAACTGGAAACACCATATATTTT	CASSAQGLTGNTIYF
TRBJ2-5	TRBD2	TRBV18	.	TGTGCCAGCTCACCAGGGACTAGCGGGAACCAAGAGACCCAGTACTTC	CASSPGTSGNQETQYF
TRBJ2-7	.	TRBV5-6	.	TGTGCCAGCAGCTCCCGATCCATGATTTCCTACGAGCAGTACTTC	CASSSRSMISYEQYF
TRBJ2-7	.	TRBV7-9	.	TGTGCCAGCAGTTCCAGACAGTCCTCCTACGAGCAGTACTTC	CASSSRQSSYEQYF
TRBJ2-2	TRBD2	TRBV7-9	.	TGTGCCAGCAACGTGGCGGGGGGAATTAACACCGGGGAGCTGTTTTTT	CASNVAGGINTGELFF
TRBJ1-6	TRBD1	TRBV2	.	TGTGCCAGCAGTGGGGACAGGGATTCACCCCTCCACTTT	CASSGDRDSPLHF
TRBJ1-2	TRBD1	TRBV27	.	TGTGCCAGCAGGACAGGGGCTAACTATGGCTACACCTTC	CASRTGANYGYTF
TRBJ2-2	TRBD2	TRBV10-3	.	TGTGCCATCAGTGACACCCTGACTAGCGGGAGGGCCCTCACCGGGGAGCTGTTTTTT	CAISDTLTSGRALTGELFF
TRBJ1-5	.	TRBV2	.	TGTGCCAGGGGTATTAGCGGAGATCAGCCCCAGCATTTT	CARGISGDQPQHF
TRBJ2-3	.	TRBV9	once	TGTGCCAGCAGCGAGGGACCTCGCACAGATACGCAGTATTTT	CASSEGPRTDTQYF
TRBJ1-2	.	TRBV28	once	TGTGCCAGCAGTTTAGGGGCAGGCCCTAACTATGGCTACACCTTC	CASSLGAGPNYGYTF
TRBJ2-2	TRBD2	TRBV30	.	TGTGCCTGGAGTCCGCTAGCGGGAGATATCGGGGAGCTGTTTTTT	CAWSPLAGDIGELFF